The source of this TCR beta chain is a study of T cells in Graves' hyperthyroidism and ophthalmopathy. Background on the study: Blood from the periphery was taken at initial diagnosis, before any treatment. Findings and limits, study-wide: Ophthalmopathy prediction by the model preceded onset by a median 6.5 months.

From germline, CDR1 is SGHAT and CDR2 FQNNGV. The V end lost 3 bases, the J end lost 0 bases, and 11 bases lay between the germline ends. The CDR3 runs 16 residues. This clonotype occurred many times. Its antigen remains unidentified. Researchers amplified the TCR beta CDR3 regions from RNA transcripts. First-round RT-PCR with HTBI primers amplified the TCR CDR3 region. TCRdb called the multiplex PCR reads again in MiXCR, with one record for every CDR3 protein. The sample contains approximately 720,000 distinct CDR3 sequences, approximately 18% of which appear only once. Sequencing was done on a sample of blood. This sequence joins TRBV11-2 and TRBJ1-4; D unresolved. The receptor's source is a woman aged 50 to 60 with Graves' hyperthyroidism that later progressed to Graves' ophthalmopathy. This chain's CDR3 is CASSLGTVATNEKLFF. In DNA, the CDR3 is TGTGCCAGCAGCTTGGGTACAGTCGCAACTAATGAAAAACTGTTTTTT.